These 15 T cell receptor beta chains originate from one sample sequenced in a study of cytomegalovirus exposure and HLA in healthy donors. Primers included in the PCR were 60 Vbeta and 13 Jbeta primers. Sequencing used immunoSEQ multiplex PCR; TCRdb keeps in-frame clones, though not all of them. Among about 240,000 clones listed, roughly 85% were seen once. The sequenced material came from PBMCs. All receptors come from a girl aged 2 to 9 in good health and CMV-seronegative.

The rearrangement joins TRBV19 to TRBJ1-1; 7 bases align to TRBD1. The CDR3 consists of 17 residues. The germline CDR1 and CDR2 sequences are LNHDA and SQIVND (reference sequence). Trimming took 4 bases from V and 1 from J; bases not matched to a gene: 12. CDR3 coding DNA: TGTGCCAGTAGTACGCTAAACTTAGGGGGCGGGAACACTGAAGCTTTCTTT. This encodes CASSTLNLGGGNTEAFF. Filled out from reference TRBV19 and TRBJ1-1, the complete variable domain reads DGGITQSPKYLFRKEGQNVTLSCEQNLNHDAMYWYRQDPGQGLRLIYYSQIVNDFQKGDIAEGYSVSREKKESFPLTVTSAQKNPTAFYLCASSTLNLGGGNTEAFFGQGTRLTVV.

This clone was observed a few times. The genes are TRBV9 and TRBJ2-1; 10 bases align to TRBD2. Per the germline V gene, CDR1 is SGDLS and CDR2 is YYNGEE. With V trimmed by 0 bases and J by 4 bases, 4 bases remained unmatched. The CDR3 covers 16 residues. CDR3 nucleotides: TGTGCCAGCAGCGTAGTAGCGGGGGGCAAGTACAATGAGCAGTTCTTC. Its protein is CASSVVAGGKYNEQFF.

This clone was observed a handful of times. This chain uses TRBV30 with TRBJ2-2, with TRBD1 matching over 9 bases. Germline assignment: CDR1 GTSNPN and CDR2 SVGIG (reference sequence). V dropped 3 bases and J dropped 2; count of bases not matched to a gene: 7. The CDR3 spans 16 residues. The CDR3: CAWRRDRVSNTGELFF. DNA for the CDR3: TGTGCCTGGAGGAGGGACAGGGTTTCTAACACCGGGGAGCTGTTTTTT.

V and J are TRBV7-6 and TRBJ2-7; 9 nucleotides align to TRBD2. The CDR3 contains 16 residues. Germline trimming cut 1 base from V and 6 bases from J; bases unmatched to any gene: 10. Per germline, CDR1 SGHVS and CDR2 FNYEAQ. The CDR3 here is CASSLDVSGRLSEQYF. The CDR3 coding sequence is TGTGCCAGCAGCTTAGACGTCAGCGGGAGGCTGTCCGAGCAGTACTTC.

V is TRBV5-1 and J is TRBJ2-1; the match to TRBD1 covers 9 bases. The CDR3 has 15 residues. CDR1 is SGHRS, CDR2 YFSETQ, per germline. With V trimmed by 7 bases and J by 4 bases, 9 bases remained unmatched. DNA of the CDR3: TGCGCCAGCCGTACACAGGGGGCGGCTTACAATGAGCAGTTCTTC. This sequence encodes CASRTQGAAYNEQFF.

In nucleotides, the CDR3 is TGTGCCAGCAGCCAAAGCGGGGCTTCCGGAGAAGCTTTCTTT. Protein sequence: CASSQSGASGEAFF. The chain recombines TRBV4-2 with TRBJ1-1; D might be TRBD1 (5 bases). Germline V lookup: CDR1 LGHNA, CDR2 YNFKEQ. The ends were cut back, 2 bases at V and 8 bases at J, with 15 bases in the middle. CDR3 length: 14 residues.

The chain carries TRBV12-5 and TRBJ2-2; TRBD2 agrees at 11 bases. Germline V lookup: CDR1 LGHNT, CDR2 FRNRAP. The ends lost 3 bases at V and 5 bases at J; junction bases unmatched: 8. The length of the CDR3 is 17 residues. CDR3 region: CASGFTLLAGVTGELFF. The CDR3 nucleotides read TGTGCTAGTGGTTTTACCTTACTAGCGGGAGTTACCGGGGAGCTGTTTTTT.

V usage is TRBV2 and J usage is TRBJ2-2; D is uncertain. CDR1 is SNHLY, CDR2 FYNNEI, per germline. Trimming removed 4 bases at V and 9 bases at J, with 9 bases between. The CDR3 totals 12 residues. The CDR3 loop is CASSVRGRELFF. CDR3 nucleotides: TGTGCCAGCAGTGTAAGAGGTCGGGAGCTGTTTTTT.

The CDR3 DNA reads as TGTGCCAGCGGGACAGGGGGATCTGGAAACACCATATATTTT. It translates to CASGTGGSGNTIYF. The chain couples TRBV6-5 to TRBJ1-3; 11 nucleotides line up with TRBD1. CDR1 is MNHEY and CDR2 is SVGAGI in the germline V gene. The CDR3 totals 14 residues. V was clipped by 8 bases and J by 1 base; unmatched bases: 1.

V gene TRBV6-5 combines with J gene TRBJ1-2; D gene ambiguous. From germline, CDR1 is MNHEY and CDR2 SVGAGI. The length of the CDR3 is 15 residues. Trimming shortened V by 5 bases and J by 0 bases, and 13 bases separated the two germline ends. CDR3 bases: TGTGCCAGCAGTCCCCGGGAAATTCCTAACTATGGCTACACCTTC. This sequence encodes CASSPREIPNYGYTF.

This clone was observed a handful of times. The chain links TRBV28 to TRBJ1-5; TRBD1 matches 7 bases. The junction had 9 bases not matched to a gene; V was cut back by 2 bases and J by 8 bases. In germline, CDR1 is MDHEN, CDR2 SYDVKM. This CDR3 has 15 amino acids. The CDR3 loop is CASSLHDREFEPQHF. CDR3 DNA sequence: TGTGCCAGCAGTTTACACGACAGGGAGTTTGAGCCCCAGCATTTT.

This chain joins TRBV6-5 and TRBJ2-2; no clear D gene. The CDR3 contains 14 residues. Per germline, CDR1 MNHEY and CDR2 SVGAGI. Trimming stripped 2 bases from V and 6 bases from J, with 10 bases between. CDR3 region: CASSYPARSGELFF. The DNA for the CDR3 is TGTGCCAGCAGTTACCCGGCTAGGTCCGGGGAGCTGTTTTTT.

The V call is TRBV6-5, the J call TRBJ1-1; 8 bases line up with TRBD1. Germline CDR1 MNHEY, CDR2 SVGAGI. The CDR3 loop spans 13 amino acids. With V trimmed by 3 bases and J by 11 bases, 8 bases remained unmatched. The CDR3 nucleotides are TGTGCCAGCAGTTATACGACAGGGGAAAAGGCTTTCTTT. It is translated as CASSYTTGEKAFF.

This clone was detected only a few times. The V and J genes are TRBV10-2 and TRBJ2-2; D is uncertain. Per the germline V gene, CDR1 is WSHSY and CDR2 is SAAADI. The CDR3 length is 12 residues. V lost 4 bases to trimming and J lost 3 bases, with 3 bases between them. DNA for the CDR3: TGCGCCAGCAGTGGAGACACCGGGGAGCTGTTTTTT. Amino acid sequence: CASSGDTGELFF.

The rearrangement joins TRBV9 to TRBJ2-2; a possible D gene is TRBD2 (6 bases). Looked up from germline, CDR1 is SGDLS and CDR2 is YYNGEE. V was clipped by 0 bases and J by 5 bases, with 20 bases between them. This CDR3 is 18 amino acids long. This CDR3 is CASSVGILIGSRTGELFF. In nucleotides, the CDR3 is TGTGCCAGCAGCGTAGGGATCTTGATCGGGAGTCGGACCGGGGAGCTGTTTTTT. The full variable domain, its missing parts supplied by reference TRBV9 and TRBJ2-2, is DSGVTQTPKHLITATGQRVTLRCSPRSGDLSVYWYQQSLDQGLQFLIQYYNGEERAKGNILERFSAQQFPDLHSELNLSSLELGDSALYFCASSVGILIGSRTGELFFGEGSRLTVL.